The entry below describes one T cell receptor beta chain. The antigen remains unidentified. This entry comes from a study of shared clonotypes between healthy human individuals. Sequencing was performed with immunoSEQ multiplex PCR; in TCRdb, only in-frame clones are kept and a portion is missing. The top ten clones hold roughly 10% of a sample with roughly 170,000 clones, 65% to 70% of them seen once. Trimming cost V 8 bases and J 9 bases, with 23 bases left between them. Looked up from germline, CDR1 is SEHNR and CDR2 is FQNEAQ (reference sequence). The CDR3 consists of 15 residues. Study findings and constraints: A few donors showed sharing of approximately 5% of naive CD4 clonotypes.

This clonotype was sampled from a man aged 25 to 40 in good health. Sequenced material: memory CD4+ T cells sorted from blood. Subset here: CD45RA-negative fraction. The V and J genes are TRBV7-9 and TRBJ2-1; tentative D call: TRBD2 (5 bases). DNA of the CDR3: TGTGCCAGCTGTCCGGGAAATTCCGCGTTCAGTGAGCAGTTCTTC. The encoded protein is CASCPGNSAFSEQFF.